A single sample gave rise to the 22 T cell receptor beta chains below, sequenced in a study of blood T cells in healthy people across ages. A J-beta primer mix and a sample-barcoded 5' primer were used in a second PCR of roughly 6 to 11 cycles. Each CDR3 protein gets one entry after TCRdb re-called the 5' RACE reads with MiXCR. This table has 650,000 to 1,000,000 distinct CDR3 sequences, roughly 40% appearing once. The sample taken for sequencing was blood. These receptors were obtained from a man younger than 35 in good health.

V and J are TRBV29-1 and TRBJ2-2; D unclear. CDR1 SQVTM and CDR2 ANQGSEA come from the germline V gene. The CDR3 is 12 amino acids. V gave up 4 bases and J gave up 6 bases, with 9 bases separating them. In nucleotides, the CDR3 is TGCAGCGTTGGAGTGGGTGCCGGGGAGCTGTTTTTT. Translating gives CSVGVGAGELFF.

This chain uses TRBV25-1 with TRBJ2-7; 7 bases align to TRBD1. This CDR3 spans 16 amino acids. The germline CDR1 and CDR2 sequences are MGHDK and SYGVNS. The trim removed 4 bases at V and 3 bases at J, leaving 12 bases unmatched. This chain's CDR3 is CASSVPKAPGGYEQYF. For the CDR3, the DNA is TGTGCCAGCAGTGTACCTAAGGCCCCAGGGGGCTACGAGCAGTACTTC.

This clonotype has at least ten counts. The chain employs TRBV29-1 and TRBJ2-7, with a weak D call TRBD1 (6 bases). V lost 0 bases and J 6 bases, leaving 12 bases between the germline ends. This CDR3 region has 13 residues. Looked up from germline, CDR1 is SQVTM and CDR2 is ANQGSEA. The CDR3 region has the DNA TGCAGCGTTGAAGAACCCTTAGGGGGCGAGCAGTACTTC. This encodes CSVEEPLGGEQYF.

The V and J genes are TRBV3-1 and TRBJ1-1; possible D gene TRBD1, 5 bases. The CDR3 sequence is 15 residues long. Germline V gene data show CDR1 as LGHDT and CDR2 as YNNKEL (reference sequence). Trimming cost V 1 base and J 1 base, with 10 bases left between them. The CDR3 bases are TGTGCCAGCAGCCAAGGGCCGGACACGAACACTGAAGCTTTCTTT. Amino acid sequence: CASSQGPDTNTEAFF. Full variable domain (rest looked up from reference TRBV3-1 and TRBJ1-1): DTAVSQTPKYLVTQMGNDKSIKCEQNLGHDTMYWYKQDSKKFLKIMFSYNNKELIINETVPNRFSPKSPDKAHLNLHINSLELGDSAVYFCASSQGPDTNTEAFFGQGTRLTVV.

The V call is TRBV11-2, the J call TRBJ2-3; 9 bases match TRBD1. The CDR3 has 17 amino acids. The trim removed 5 bases at V and 1 base at J, leaving 10 bases unmatched. Germline CDR1 SGHAT, CDR2 FQNNGV. CDR3 region: CASSPGTGNFGTDTQYF. DNA of the CDR3: TGTGCCAGCAGCCCTGGGACAGGGAATTTTGGCACAGATACGCAGTATTTT.

This clonotype was seen more than once but under ten times. The J gene is TRBJ2-5, the V gene TRBV20-1; 8 bases are shared with TRBD2. The CDR3 has 13 residues. Unmatched junction bases numbered 13, after V lost 5 bases and J lost 11 bases. CDR1 and CDR2 from the germline V gene are DFQATT and SNEGSKA (reference sequence). The CDR3 here is CSAGGLGLHEQYF. CDR3 nucleotides: TGCAGTGCTGGGGGACTAGGGCTTCATGAGCAGTACTTC.

The table lists this clonotype with a few counts. The chain is built from TRBV13 and TRBJ1-2; TRBD1 matches 7 bases. With 4 bases clipped from V and 0 bases from J, the junction kept 2 bases outside the gene matches. The CDR3 is 14 residues long. Per the germline V gene, CDR1 is PRHDT and CDR2 is FYEKMQ (reference sequence). CDR3 sequence reads: CASSSQGPNYGYTF. The CDR3 DNA reads as TGTGCCAGCAGCTCACAGGGGCCTAACTATGGCTACACCTTC.

The V call is TRBV7-6, the J call TRBJ2-7; 8 nucleotides agree with TRBD2. J was trimmed by 1 base and V by 1 base; bases with no gene match: 12. CDR1 and CDR2 from the germline V gene are SGHVS and FNYEAQ. CDR3 size: 18 residues. The CDR3 loop reads CASSLVAGGNVGSYEQYF. As DNA, the CDR3 is TGTGCCAGCAGCTTAGTGGCGGGGGGTAATGTTGGTTCCTACGAGCAGTACTTC.

This clonotype was seen many times. Here the CDR3 DNA reads TGCAGTTCCCTTTCTAGCGGGGGGGGATCCTACAATGAGCAGTTCTTC. Translated, it gives CSSLSSGGGSYNEQFF. This chain uses TRBV20-1 with TRBJ2-1, with TRBD2 matching over 12 bases. CDR1 is DFQATT and CDR2 is SNEGSKA in the germline V gene (reference sequence). J gave up 1 base and V 8 bases, and 9 bases lay outside the gene matches. The CDR3 is made up of 16 amino acids.

This clonotype was seen a handful of times. The chain employs TRBV20-1 and TRBJ2-7, with 7 bases aligning to TRBD1. Germline V gives CDR1 DFQATT, CDR2 SNEGSKA (reference sequence). The V segment lost 0 bases and the J segment 0 bases; nucleotides outside the gene matches: 5. The CDR3 is 15 residues long. The CDR3 loop is CSARDLGGGSYEQYF. CDR3 sequence (DNA): TGCAGTGCTAGAGATCTAGGGGGCGGCTCCTACGAGCAGTACTTC.

The chain has TRBV6-6 and TRBJ1-1; 10 bases are a match to TRBD1. V lost 5 bases, J lost 7 bases, and 10 bases stayed unmatched. The CDR3 loop spans 15 amino acids. Germline CDR1 reads MNHNY; CDR2 reads SVGAGI (reference sequence). For the CDR3, the DNA is TGTGCCAGCAGTACGACAGGGGGCGAGAAGCTTGAAGCTTTCTTT. Its translation is CASSTTGGEKLEAFF.

The rearrangement joins TRBV29-1 to TRBJ2-2, with D tentatively TRBD1 (6 bases). This CDR3 contains 12 residues. Germline CDR1 and CDR2: SQVTM and ANQGSEA. Trimming took off 5 bases at V and 6 bases at J, with 10 bases between the two ends. DNA for the CDR3: TGCAGCGTTAAACAGGGTTCCGGGGAGCTGTTTTTT. Translation: CSVKQGSGELFF.

The chain couples TRBV6-5 to TRBJ2-3, with 9 bases that match TRBD2. Trimming removed 0 bases from V and 6 bases from J; junction bases left unmatched: 10. This CDR3 region has 17 residues. The germline V gene has CDR1 MNHEY and CDR2 SVGAGI. The DNA of the CDR3 is TGTGCCAGCAGTTACTCGAGAGCGGGGGGCCCCCCTGATACGCAGTATTTT. Its protein product is CASSYSRAGGPPDTQYF.

This clonotype was counted only a few times. The rearrangement joins TRBV12-3 or TRBV12-4 to TRBJ1-6; D ambiguous. The V gene lost 3 bases and the J gene lost 8 bases, with 14 bases spanning the gap. The CDR3 is made up of 15 amino acids. The CDR3 is CASSLSAYRHSPLHF. The CDR3 DNA reads as TGTGCCAGCAGTTTGTCGGCCTACCGTCATTCACCCCTCCACTTT.

About this clonotype itself: A much larger clone differs from this one at a single base, so this may be a read error. This rearrangement joins TRBV6-1 to TRBJ2-7, with 14 bases lining up with TRBD2. Germline CDR1 and CDR2: MNHNS and SASEGT. The CDR3 contains 17 residues. This CDR3 is CASREGLAGGPTNEQYF. As DNA, the CDR3 is TGTGCCAGCAGAGAAGGACTAGCGGGGGGCCCGACTAATGAGCAGTACTTC.

V and J are TRBV7-9 and TRBJ2-5; D may be TRBD1 or TRBD2 (5 bases each). The V gene's germline CDR1 is SEHNR and CDR2 FQNEAQ (reference sequence). V was clipped by 5 bases and J by 4 bases, with 17 bases between them. There are 15 residues in the CDR3. CDR3 nucleotide sequence: TGTGCCAGCAGCCCCCCCGGGGCAGAACGAGAGACCCAGTACTTC. It specifies CASSPPGAERETQYF. Looking up the rest from reference TRBV7-9 and TRBJ2-5 gives the full variable domain: DTGVSQNPRHKITKRGQNVTFRCDPISEHNRLYWYRQTLGQGPEFLTYFQNEAQLEKSRLLSDRFSAERPKGSFSTLEIQRTEQGDSAMYLCASSPPGAERETQYFGPGTRLLVL.

In its sample, this clonotype was seen many times. The rearrangement uses TRBV12-3 or TRBV12-4 and TRBJ2-3, with 12 bases lining up with TRBD2. The CDR3 contains 15 residues. V lost 4 bases and J lost 6; bases outside the gene matches: 5. CDR3 DNA sequence: TGTGCCAGCAGTTCCCCTAGCGGGGGGGCGGATACGCAGTATTTT. Translating it yields CASSSPSGGADTQYF.

This clonotype was seen only a few times. The V gene is TRBV29-1, the J gene TRBJ2-4; either TRBD1 or TRBD2 may supply D (6 bases each). Germline V lookup: CDR1 SQVTM, CDR2 ANQGSEA. V lost 3 bases and J 6 bases, leaving 12 bases between the germline ends. This CDR3 comprises 13 residues. This chain's CDR3 is CSVDAEGGNIQYF. The CDR3 nucleotides are TGCAGCGTTGACGCGGAGGGGGGAAACATTCAGTACTTC.

V gene TRBV7-9 combines with J gene TRBJ1-6; D might be TRBD1 (6 bases). Germline CDR1 is SEHNR and CDR2 is FQNEAQ (reference sequence). This CDR3 is built from 16 residues. V lost 1 base and J 7 bases, leaving 14 bases between the germline ends. The CDR3 coding sequence is TGTGCCAGCAGCTTAGACAGGGATATAAGGAATTCACCCCTCCACTTT. Its protein is CASSLDRDIRNSPLHF.

V is TRBV3-1 and J is TRBJ2-4; 7 nucleotides agree with TRBD1. The trim removed 5 bases at V and 6 bases at J, leaving 10 bases unmatched. Looked up from germline, CDR1 is LGHDT and CDR2 is YNNKEL (reference sequence). This CDR3 comprises 15 residues. In DNA form, the CDR3 reads TGTGCCAGCAGCACCGGGACAGTGGTAGGAAACATTCAGTACTTC. It is translated as CASSTGTVVGNIQYF.

This clonotype was counted between two and nine times. The chain recombines TRBV10-3 with TRBJ2-1; 12 bases agree with TRBD2. CDR1 and CDR2 (germline): ENHRY, SYGVKD. The ends lost 8 bases at V and 8 bases at J; junction bases unmatched: 13. This CDR3 is built from 16 residues. The CDR3 DNA reads as TGTGCCATCCGGAGACTAGCGGGGGACCTAACGGATGAGCAGTTCTTC. Protein: CAIRRLAGDLTDEQFF.

There are a few counts of this clonotype. The chain has TRBV3-1 and TRBJ2-3; no reliable D call. Germline CDR1 reads LGHDT; CDR2 reads YNNKEL (reference sequence). This CDR3 region has 14 residues. Trimming left V 1 base short and J 2 bases short, with 7 bases between. CDR3 DNA sequence: TGTGCCAGCAGCCAAGTTGGCACCACAGATACGCAGTATTTT. It yields the protein CASSQVGTTDTQYF.